The 20 T cell receptor beta chains given below trace back to one sample, sequenced in a study of cytomegalovirus exposure and HLA in healthy donors. With 60 Vbeta and 13 Jbeta primers, the PCR was carried out. Repertoires were generated with immunoSEQ multiplex PCR, while TCRdb's copy carries only in-frame clones and drops some. The sample lists about 200,000 clones; around nine tenths were seen once. The sequenced sample consisted of PBMCs. The receptors shown here come from a woman in her twenties or thirties in good health and CMV-seronegative.

The J gene is TRBJ2-3, the V gene TRBV5-1, with 9 bases aligning to TRBD2. CDR3 length: 16 residues. CDR1 is SGHRS and CDR2 is YFSETQ in the germline V gene. V gave up 4 bases and J gave up 6 bases; unmatched junction bases: 12. The CDR3 sequence is CASSALGGTSKDTQYF. The CDR3, as DNA: TGCGCCAGCAGCGCCCTGGGGGGGACTAGCAAGGATACGCAGTATTTT.

This sequence joins TRBV5-1 and TRBJ2-7, with 8 bases aligning to TRBD2. Germline assignment: CDR1 SGHRS and CDR2 YFSETQ. The V gene end was trimmed by 2 bases and the J gene end by 2 bases; junction bases not matched to a gene: 9. The CDR3 runs 16 residues. The CDR3 DNA sequence: TGCGCCAGCAGCTTCGCCTTAGAAGCGGGAGCCTACGAGCAGTACTTC. Protein: CASSFALEAGAYEQYF.

The chain recombines TRBV7-9 with TRBJ2-3, with D unresolved. Germline loops: CDR1 SEHNR, CDR2 FQNEAQ (reference sequence). CDR3 length equals 16 residues. V gave up 1 base and J gave up 0 bases, with 11 bases separating them. Here the CDR3 DNA reads TGTGCCAGCAGCTTAGGCCACATACCTAGCACAGATACGCAGTATTTT. Residues: CASSLGHIPSTDTQYF.

J is TRBJ1-1 and V is TRBV6-1, with D uncertain. V shed 3 bases and J shed 6 bases, with 8 bases lying between them. This CDR3 has 12 residues. Germline V gene sequence: CDR1 MNHNS, CDR2 SASEGT. The CDR3 bases are TGTGCCAGCAGTGAGAACAGCCCTGAAGCTTTCTTT. As protein: CASSENSPEAFF.

The V call is TRBV19, the J call TRBJ1-2; 9 bases are shared with TRBD1. V gave up 5 bases and J gave up 6 bases; unmatched junction bases: 16. Germline V CDR1 and CDR2: LNHDA, SQIVND (reference sequence). The CDR3 sequence is 17 residues long. The CDR3 DNA is TGTGCCAGTAGTCGAGGGATCGCCGGGACAGGGAAGAATGGCTACACCTTC. It yields the protein CASSRGIAGTGKNGYTF.

This sequence joins TRBV6-1 and TRBJ2-7; D is possibly TRBD1 (6 bases). CDR1 is MNHNS and CDR2 is SASEGT in the germline V gene. CDR3 length: 13 residues. Trimming took 6 bases from V and 4 from J, leaving 13 bases between them. CDR3 sequence reads: CASRPGDLYEQYF. The CDR3, as DNA: TGTGCCAGCAGGCCAGGGGACCTATACGAGCAGTACTTC.

This chain connects TRBV5-1 to TRBJ2-1; a possible D gene is TRBD2 (6 bases). Germline lookup yields CDR1 SGHRS and CDR2 YFSETQ. The CDR3 loop spans 17 amino acids. The V gene lost 0 bases and the J gene lost 5 bases, with 18 bases spanning the gap. The CDR3 is CASSLASRVAADNEQFF. As DNA, the CDR3 is TGCGCCAGCAGCTTGGCTAGTAGGGTAGCGGCCGACAATGAGCAGTTCTTC.

This clone was observed a single time. The rearrangement joins TRBV27 to TRBJ2-1; D remains ambiguous. This CDR3 contains 14 residues. Trimming took off 6 bases at V and 0 bases at J, with 9 bases between the two ends. Germline values: CDR1 MNHEY, CDR2 SMNVEV (reference sequence). The CDR3 sequence: CASRARSSYNEQFF. The CDR3 region has the DNA TGTGCCAGCAGAGCAAGAAGCTCCTACAATGAGCAGTTCTTC.

This sequence joins TRBV5-1 and TRBJ2-5, with a weak D call TRBD1 (6 bases). Per the germline V gene, CDR1 is SGHRS and CDR2 is YFSETQ. The V gene lost 0 bases and the J gene lost 8 bases, with 14 bases spanning the gap. This CDR3 contains 14 residues. The CDR3 region is CASSLGDRPGTQYF. For the CDR3, the DNA is TGCGCCAGCAGCTTGGGAGACAGGCCGGGAACCCAGTACTTC.

The chain employs TRBV27 and TRBJ1-1; no reliable D call. There are 13 residues in the CDR3. The germline V and J ends were trimmed by 5 bases and 1 base, with 8 bases remaining between them. CDR1 and CDR2 from the germline V gene are MNHEY and SMNVEV (reference sequence). CDR3 in DNA: TGTGCCAGCAGTCCGGTTGCGAACACTGAAGCTTTCTTT. It specifies CASSPVANTEAFF.

CDR3 bases: TGTGCCAGCAGCCAAGCGGGGCTACGGGGAGGGCACACCGGGGAGCTGTTTTTT. Translated: CASSQAGLRGGHTGELFF. The chain has TRBV4-2 and TRBJ2-2, with 7 nucleotides matching TRBD2. J lost 3 bases, V lost 1 base, and 11 bases had no gene match. Germline loops: CDR1 LGHNA, CDR2 YNFKEQ. The CDR3 is 18 residues long.

The rearrangement links TRBV28 to TRBJ2-7; TRBD1 matches 10 bases. The V gene's germline CDR1 is MDHEN and CDR2 SYDVKM. This CDR3 is 14 amino acids long. After removal of 5 bases from V and 5 bases from J, the junction contained 6 bases not matched to a gene. The CDR3 DNA is TGTGCCAGCAGTGTAACCGGGACAGGGGACGAGCAGTACTTC. Protein sequence: CASSVTGTGDEQYF.

DNA of the CDR3: TGTGCCATCAGTGAACAACTAGCCTACAATGAGCAGTTCTTC. Its protein product is CAISEQLAYNEQFF. This chain connects TRBV10-3 to TRBJ2-1, with a weak D call TRBD2 (5 bases). The germline V gene has CDR1 ENHRY and CDR2 SYGVKD. V was trimmed by 3 bases and J by 2 bases, leaving 8 bases between them. The CDR3 contains 14 residues.

DNA for the CDR3: TGCGCCAGCAGCTTGGTCCAGGGAAGGGAGGGCACTGAAGCTTTCTTT. Translated: CASSLVQGREGTEAFF. V gene TRBV5-1 combines with J gene TRBJ1-1, with D perhaps TRBD1 (5 bases). The ends were cut back, 0 bases at V and 4 bases at J, with 16 bases in the middle. This CDR3 is 16 amino acids long. Germline V lookup: CDR1 SGHRS, CDR2 YFSETQ. The full variable domain, with the rest looked up from reference TRBV5-1 and TRBJ1-1, is KAGVTQTPRYLIKTRGQQVTLSCSPISGHRSVSWYQQTPGQGLQFLFEYFSETQRNKGNFPGRFSGRQFSNSRSEMNVSTLELGDSALYLCASSLVQGREGTEAFFGQGTRLTVV.

The V call is TRBV28, the J call TRBJ1-4, with a weak D call TRBD1 (5 bases). Germline V gene sequence: CDR1 MDHEN, CDR2 SYDVKM. The CDR3 is made up of 14 amino acids. The ends were cut back, 4 bases at V and 5 bases at J, with 11 bases in the middle. CDR3 loop: CASSSGGENEKLFF. In DNA, the CDR3 is TGTGCCAGCAGTTCCGGGGGGGAAAATGAAAAACTGTTTTTT.

This rearrangement joins TRBV10-2 to TRBJ2-1, with TRBD1 as a possible D gene (6 bases). The CDR3 loop spans 14 amino acids. V was trimmed by 10 bases and J by 2 bases, leaving 15 bases between them. The V gene's germline CDR1 is WSHSY and CDR2 SAAADI. The CDR3 bases are TGCGCCAACCTCACGGGACACACCTACAATGAGCAGTTCTTC. Translation gives CANLTGHTYNEQFF.

This clone was seen once. The chain joins TRBV28 to TRBJ2-7; the D gene is possibly TRBD2 (6 bases). Germline V lookup: CDR1 MDHEN, CDR2 SYDVKM. The CDR3 is 14 amino acids. The V end lost 7 bases, the J end lost 2 bases, and 15 bases lay between the germline ends. The CDR3 is CASTEGGVPYEQYF. As DNA, the CDR3 is TGTGCCAGCACCGAAGGAGGGGTGCCCTACGAGCAGTACTTC.

The J gene is TRBJ2-3, the V gene TRBV9; possibly TRBD2 for D (6 bases). V lost 3 bases and J lost 1, with 15 bases in between. CDR1 and CDR2 from the germline V gene are SGDLS and YYNGEE. The CDR3 consists of 16 residues. For the CDR3, the DNA is TGTGCCAGCAGCGCCGGCGGCGGGGCCCGCACAGATACGCAGTATTTT. Protein product: CASSAGGGARTDTQYF.

V usage is TRBV6-1 and J usage is TRBJ2-7, with 10 bases aligning to TRBD2. CDR1 and CDR2 from the germline V gene are MNHNS and SASEGT. The length of the CDR3 is 14 residues. V gave up 10 bases and J gave up 7 bases; unmatched junction bases: 13. This chain's CDR3 is CATMGLAGAGEQYF. The CDR3 DNA reads as TGTGCCACTATGGGGCTAGCGGGAGCGGGGGAGCAGTACTTC.

The chain has TRBV27 and TRBJ2-7; the D gene is possibly TRBD1 (7 bases). V dropped 3 bases and J dropped 3 bases, with 12 bases sitting between them. This CDR3 is 14 amino acids long. Germline V gene lookup returns CDR1 MNHEY and CDR2 SMNVEV (reference sequence). The CDR3 DNA sequence: TGTGCCAGCAGTTTGGTCAGGGGGGACTACGAGCAGTACTTC. Translation gives CASSLVRGDYEQYF.